This is a list of T cell receptor beta chains from one sample in a study of CD4+ T cells in melanoma. TCRdb's copy holds only in-frame clones and misses some; the assay was immunoSEQ multiplex PCR. The sample includes about 50,000 clones, approximately 92% of them seen just once. Specimen: peripheral blood. Every receptor here comes from a human donor with melanoma. Both conserved end residues are part of each CDR3. A D gene is named only where the DNA matches it firmly. Only part of the rows carry a size: once, few, many, or a class if the clone is expanded.

d_gene | j_gene | abundance | v_gene | CDR3nt | CDR3aa
- | TRBJ2-2 | - | TRBV5-4 | TGTGCCAGCAGCTTGCAGGGAACCACCGGGGAGCTGTTTTTT | CASSLQGTTGELFF
- | TRBJ2-2 | - | TRBV5-4 | TGTGCCAGCAGCTTGTCCCAGGGGAACACCGGGGAGCTGTTTTTT | CASSLSQGNTGELFF
- | TRBJ2-1 | once | TRBV7-9 | TGTGCCAGCAGCTTAGCTAGCGGACCCTACAATGAGCAGTTCTTC | CASSLASGPYNEQFF
- | TRBJ2-4 | - | TRBV28 | TGTGCCAGCAGCACCGGGACGGAGGTAAAAAACATTCAGTACTTC | CASSTGTEVKNIQYF
- | TRBJ1-4 | many | TRBV7-9 | TGTGCCAGCAGCTCAAGACAGTCTCGCGGTAATGAAAAACTGTTTTTT | CASSSRQSRGNEKLFF
- | TRBJ1-4 | - | TRBV7-9 | TGTGCCAGCAGCGCCACCAGTTCACCTAATGAAAAACTGTTTTTT | CASSATSSPNEKLFF
- | TRBJ2-7 | - | TRBV15 | TGTGCCACCAGCAGGCCAGTACAGGGTCCCTACGAGCAGTACTTC | CATSRPVQGPYEQYF
TRBD2 | TRBJ2-2 | - | TRBV5-4 | TGTGCCAGCAGCGCACTCGGCGGGGGTTACACCGGGGAGCTGTTTTTT | CASSALGGGYTGELFF
- | TRBJ2-2 | once | TRBV7-2 | TGTGCCAGCAGCCTCCGTGGGGTTGGCGGCACCGGGGAGCTGTTTTTT | CASSLRGVGGTGELFF
TRBD2 | TRBJ2-1 | - | TRBV5-1 | TGCGCCAGCAGACTGGGAGGGCCAGGTGAGCAGTTCTTC | CASRLGGPGEQFF
- | TRBJ1-1 | - | TRBV5-5 | TGTGCCAGCAGCTTGCAGGAGAACACTGAAGCTTTCTTT | CASSLQENTEAFF
TRBD2 | TRBJ2-3 | once | TRBV5-1 | TGCGCCGGCAGTAACGGGGGGGGCGCAGATACGCAGTATTTT | CAGSNGGGADTQYF
TRBD2 | TRBJ2-5 | - | TRBV18 | TGTGCCAGCTCACCACCAGCGGGGGGAGAGACCCAGTACTTC | CASSPPAGGETQYF
- | TRBJ1-1 | - | TRBV28 | TGTGCCAGCAGTGCCTGGACAGTGAACACTGAAGCTTTCTTT | CASSAWTVNTEAFF
- | TRBJ1-4 | - | TRBV5-5 | TGTGCCAGCAGCATTCAGGGAAGGGGAGAAAAACTGTTTTTT | CASSIQGRGEKLFF
- | TRBJ2-3 | once | TRBV1 | TGCACCAGCAGCCCCTGGACTAGCGGGGGCGCAATCAACACAGATACGCAGTATTTT | CTSSPWTSGGAINTDTQYF
TRBD1 | TRBJ2-2 | - | TRBV9 | TGTGCCAGCAGCGGGGGGACAGGGATAGGGTCCGGGGAGCTGTTTTTT | CASSGGTGIGSGELFF
- | TRBJ1-3 | - | TRBV7-9 | TGTGCCAGCAGCTTATTGGCCCAAACCCTTGGAAACACCATATATTTT | CASSLLAQTLGNTIYF
- | TRBJ1-6 | - | TRBV10-2 | TGCGCCAGCAGTGAGGCCCGGGCCCTAAATTCACCCCTCCACTTT | CASSEARALNSPLHF
- | TRBJ1-1 | - | TRBV6-1 | TGTGCCAGCAGTGACAGGGCCACTGAAGCTTTCTTT | CASSDRATEAFF
TRBD1 | TRBJ2-6 | once | TRBV7-9 | TGTGCCAGCAGCTTAGGACAGGGAGCTGGGGCCAACGTCCTGACTTTC | CASSLGQGAGANVLTF
TRBD2 | TRBJ2-1 | - | TRBV7-7 | TGTGCTAGCAGCCGACTAGCGGGGGCTGCAGGCGATGAGCAGTTCTTC | CASSRLAGAAGDEQFF
TRBD2 | TRBJ2-2 | - | TRBV10-3 | TGTGCCGCCGGACTAGCGGGGGGGTCGAACACCGGGGAGCTGTTTTTT | CAAGLAGGSNTGELFF
- | TRBJ1-4 | - | TRBV4-3 | TGCGCCAGCAGCCAAGAAAGGACGAATGAAAAACTGTTTTTT | CASSQERTNEKLFF
- | TRBJ1-5 | - | TRBV2 | TGTGCCAGCAGTGAAGTGCCGTGGAGAACGCCCCAGCATTTT | CASSEVPWRTPQHF
- | TRBJ1-2 | - | TRBV5-6 | TGTGCCAGCAGCTTGGACAGGTCTCGTGGCTACACCTTC | CASSLDRSRGYTF
TRBD2 | TRBJ2-1 | - | TRBV10-2 | TGCGCCAGCAGCCTCCAGGTCGCGGGGGCCTACAATGAGCAGTTCTTC | CASSLQVAGAYNEQFF
TRBD2 | TRBJ2-7 | - | TRBV4-2 | TGTGCCAGCAGCCAAGATGAGACTAGCGGTGCCTACGAGCAGTACTTC | CASSQDETSGAYEQYF
- | TRBJ1-6 | once | TRBV13 | TGTGCCAGCAGTTCCACCCGACACAGGGATTCACCCCTCCACTTT | CASSSTRHRDSPLHF
- | TRBJ2-1 | - | TRBV9 | TGTGCCAGCAGCGTTGATCTGGGCTCCTACAATGAGCAGTTCTTC | CASSVDLGSYNEQFF
- | TRBJ2-7 | - | TRBV5-1 | TGCGCCAGCAGCTTGGTGGCGGGGGCTCGCTACGAGCAGTACTTC | CASSLVAGARYEQYF
- | TRBJ1-1 | - | TRBV4-1 | TGCGCCAGCAGCCAAGCTGAGGGGGTTTACACTGAAGCTTTCTTT | CASSQAEGVYTEAFF